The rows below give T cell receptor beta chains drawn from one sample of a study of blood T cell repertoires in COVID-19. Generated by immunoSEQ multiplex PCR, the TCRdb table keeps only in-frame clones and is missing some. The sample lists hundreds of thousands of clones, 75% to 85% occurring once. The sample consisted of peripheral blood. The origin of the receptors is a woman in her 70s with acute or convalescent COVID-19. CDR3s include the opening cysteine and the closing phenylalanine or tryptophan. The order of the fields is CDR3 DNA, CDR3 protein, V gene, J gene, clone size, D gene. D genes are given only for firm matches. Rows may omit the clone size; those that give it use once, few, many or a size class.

CDR3nt: TGTGCCAGCAGTGACTCGAAGGCCGTTCTACTCCAGGCCTATAGCAATCAGCCCCAGCATTTT; CDR3aa: CASSDSKAVLLQAYSNQPQHF; v_gene: TRBV6-4; j_gene: TRBJ1-5; abundance: -; d_gene: -
CDR3nt: TGTGCCAGCAGCAGGCGGGGGGCGTCTAACTATGGCTACACCTTC; CDR3aa: CASSRRGASNYGYTF; v_gene: TRBV21-1; j_gene: TRBJ1-2; abundance: -; d_gene: -
CDR3nt: TGTGCCAGCAGCTTAGGGCCAGGGATCCATGGCTACACCTTC; CDR3aa: CASSLGPGIHGYTF; v_gene: TRBV7-2; j_gene: TRBJ1-2; abundance: once; d_gene: -
CDR3nt: TGTGCCAGCCCCCAGAGACAGGTCTACAATGAGCAGTTCTTC; CDR3aa: CASPQRQVYNEQFF; v_gene: TRBV27; j_gene: TRBJ2-1; abundance: few; d_gene: -
CDR3nt: TGTGCCAGTAGTCCCTCAGGGGTTAGCACTGAAGCTTTCTTT; CDR3aa: CASSPSGVSTEAFF; v_gene: TRBV19; j_gene: TRBJ1-1; abundance: -; d_gene: -
CDR3nt: TGTGCCAGCAGTGCCGGGACTAGCGTCAGCTCCTACAATGAGCAGTTCTTC; CDR3aa: CASSAGTSVSSYNEQFF; v_gene: TRBV2; j_gene: TRBJ2-1; abundance: -; d_gene: TRBD2
CDR3nt: TGTGCCAGCAGTTACGGTTCAGGGGGCCATCAGCCCCAGCATTTT; CDR3aa: CASSYGSGGHQPQHF; v_gene: TRBV6-2/TRBV6-3; j_gene: TRBJ1-5; abundance: -; d_gene: TRBD1
CDR3nt: TGTGCCAGCAGCTTAGCCCTGGTAACTAGCGGGGGGGGCAATGAGCAGTTCTTC; CDR3aa: CASSLALVTSGGGNEQFF; v_gene: TRBV11-1; j_gene: TRBJ2-1; abundance: -; d_gene: TRBD2
CDR3nt: TGTGCCAGCAGCCCATACCGGGACAGGTTCTACGAGCAGTACTTC; CDR3aa: CASSPYRDRFYEQYF; v_gene: TRBV5-4; j_gene: TRBJ2-7; abundance: -; d_gene: TRBD1
CDR3nt: TGTGCCAGCAGTTTATCTGGGGGCTCTGGCTACACCTTC; CDR3aa: CASSLSGGSGYTF; v_gene: TRBV28; j_gene: TRBJ1-2; abundance: -; d_gene: -
CDR3nt: TGTGCCACCAGTGATTGGGGCCAGCGGGGGATCTCCACAGATACGCAGTATTTT; CDR3aa: CATSDWGQRGISTDTQYF; v_gene: TRBV24-1; j_gene: TRBJ2-3; abundance: few; d_gene: TRBD2
CDR3nt: TGTGCCAGCAGCATGCCACTAGCGGGGGGGTTCTACGAGCAGTACTTC; CDR3aa: CASSMPLAGGFYEQYF; v_gene: TRBV5-6; j_gene: TRBJ2-7; abundance: -; d_gene: TRBD2
CDR3nt: TGCGCCAGCAGACCCGGACAGGGGGCCTACGAGCAGTACTTC; CDR3aa: CASRPGQGAYEQYF; v_gene: TRBV5-1; j_gene: TRBJ2-7; abundance: -; d_gene: TRBD1
CDR3nt: TGCGCCAGCAGCCAAGATCCCAAGACTAGCGGATACAATGAGCAGTTCTTC; CDR3aa: CASSQDPKTSGYNEQFF; v_gene: TRBV4-3; j_gene: TRBJ2-1; abundance: -; d_gene: TRBD2